The T cell receptor beta chain under discussion was sequenced for a study of T cells in Graves' hyperthyroidism and ophthalmopathy. Turning to the study itself: Prior to any treatment, at the point of initial diagnosis, peripheral blood was collected. Study observations and caveats: The blood repertoire included most of the expanded thyroid clonotypes above 0.001. The authors' 13 V-J model separated ophthalmopathy from stable hyperthyroidism.

Extraction of PBMCs used about 9.2 ml of fresh peripheral blood. RNA transcripts yielded amplified TCR beta CDR3 regions. First-round RT-PCR targeting the TCR CDR3 was performed with the HTBI primer set. In TCRdb, the multiplex PCR reads were re-called with MiXCR into one record per CDR3 protein. The table includes about 350,000 distinct CDR3 sequences, around 18% detected once. This CDR3 is 14 amino acids long. Germline CDR1 is SGHTA and CDR2 is FQGNSA. V shed 5 bases and J 0 bases; nucleotides not matched to a gene: 2. This clonotype was detected many times. Its antigen is currently unknown. The source is a middle-aged woman with Graves' ophthalmopathy. The sequencing sample was made of blood. This chain joins TRBV7-2 and TRBJ2-7; 9 positions agree with TRBD1. The chain's CDR3 is CASSRDRASYEQYF. The CDR3 DNA sequence: TGTGCCAGCAGCAGGGACAGGGCCTCCTACGAGCAGTACTTC. The variable domain in full, with the rest retrieved from reference TRBV7-2 and TRBJ2-7, is GAGVSQSPSNKVTEKGKDVELRCDPISGHTALYWYRQSLGQGLEFLIYFQGNSAPDKSGLPSDRFSAERTGGSVSTLTIQRTQQEDSAVYLCASSRDRASYEQYFGPGTRLTVT.